This T cell receptor beta chain was identified in a study of response to subunit inactivated influenza vaccine. TCRdb re-called the RT-PCR reads through MiXCR, storing one row per CDR3 protein. The table shows hundreds of thousands of distinct CDR3 sequences, with about 11% occurring only once. The germline gives CDR1 SGHRS, CDR2 YFSETQ. The CDR3 spans 15 residues. Trimming cost V 3 bases and J 6 bases; bases outside gene matches: 6. There are a few counts of this clonotype. These data also formed part of another study, on T cells expressing NK-cell markers. That investigation notes: For TCR beta, cDNA was produced by 5'RACE template switching with UMIs.

The sequencing used PBMCs from blood, collected on the day of vaccination. The V gene is TRBV5-1, the J gene TRBJ2-3, with TRBD1 matching 11 bases. This clonotype was sampled from a man aged 50 to 59 who received an inactivated influenza vaccine. DNA of the CDR3: TGCGCCAGCAGCTCGGGACAGGGGGTATGGGATACGCAGTATTTT. Translating it yields CASSSGQGVWDTQYF.